Following are 8 T cell receptor beta chains from one sample sequenced in a study of T cells after yellow fever vaccination. TCRdb re-derived calls from the 5' RACE reads in MiXCR, one entry per CDR3 protein. This table holds 300,000 or so distinct CDR3 sequences, less than 9.5% found once. This material consisted of CD4+ T cells sorted from PBMCs, taken 5 days after the yellow fever booster vaccination. The receptors were sampled from a man younger than 35 who received the YFV17D yellow fever vaccine.

This chain connects TRBV6-2 or TRBV6-3 to TRBJ1-1; D not resolved. V dropped 6 bases and J dropped 0 bases, with 8 bases sitting between them. CDR3 size: 13 residues. Per the germline V gene, CDR1 is MNHEY and CDR2 is SVGEGT. CDR3 sequence (DNA): TGTGCCAGCAGCTCACCCATGAACACTGAAGCTTTCTTT. Protein product: CASSSPMNTEAFF.

This clonotype appeared a few times. V is TRBV4-2 and J is TRBJ2-3, with TRBD2 matching 9 bases. Germline V gene sequence: CDR1 LGHNA, CDR2 YNFKEQ. The CDR3 sequence is 16 residues long. The trim removed 0 bases at V and 2 bases at J, leaving 3 bases unmatched. The CDR3 sequence is CASSQDLAGYTDTQYF. CDR3 coding DNA: TGTGCCAGCAGCCAAGATCTAGCGGGGTACACAGATACGCAGTATTTT.

This clonotype was recorded at least ten times. The chain employs TRBV5-1 and TRBJ1-2; no clear D gene. Per the germline V gene, CDR1 is SGHRS and CDR2 is YFSETQ. V was trimmed by 3 bases and J by 3 bases, leaving 9 bases between them. The CDR3 length is 13 residues. Here the CDR3 reads CASSYVGDYGYTF. The CDR3 DNA reads TGCGCCAGCAGCTACGTAGGCGACTATGGCTACACCTTC.

This clonotype has more than one count but fewer than ten. The genes are TRBV6-6 and TRBJ2-3; 9 bases fit TRBD1. Trimming took 6 bases from V and 2 from J; bases not matched to a gene: 6. Germline V CDR1 and CDR2: MNHNY, SVGAGI (reference sequence). The CDR3 length is 15 residues. In DNA form, the CDR3 reads TGTGCCAGCAGGCCGGGACAGGGCCACACAGATACGCAGTATTTT. Protein sequence: CASRPGQGHTDTQYF.

Ten or more counts support this clonotype. The chain is built from TRBV12-3 or TRBV12-4 and TRBJ2-3; 7 bases agree with TRBD1. The V and J ends lost 6 bases and 3 bases, in that order; junction bases with no gene match: 12. The CDR3 sequence is 16 residues long. The CDR3 loop reads CASSYPRRGTTDTQYF. Written as DNA, the CDR3 is TGTGCCAGCAGCTACCCCCGCAGGGGGACGACAGATACGCAGTATTTT.

This clonotype showed up many times. This chain uses TRBV7-2 with TRBJ1-2, with D unclear. Trimming stripped 6 bases from V and 7 bases from J, with 9 bases between. CDR1 is SGHTA and CDR2 is FQGNSA in the germline V gene. The CDR3 is 11 residues long. CDR3 sequence (DNA): TGTGCCAGCAGTTTGGGCGCTGGCTACACCTTC. Its translation is CASSLGAGYTF. Based on the CDR3 plus reference TRBV7-2 and TRBJ1-2, the full variable domain is GAGVSQSPSNKVTEKGKDVELRCDPISGHTALYWYRQSLGQGLEFLIYFQGNSAPDKSGLPSDRFSAERTGGSVSTLTIQRTQQEDSAVYLCASSLGAGYTFGSGTRLTVV.

This clonotype was seen a few times. The V call is TRBV4-3, the J call TRBJ2-3, with 9 positions matching TRBD1. Trimming removed 0 bases from V and 4 bases from J; junction bases left unmatched: 11. This CDR3 is built from 18 residues. Germline V gives CDR1 LGHNA, CDR2 YSLEER. The CDR3 spells CASSQDIPSGTGPDTQYF. CDR3 coding DNA: TGCGCCAGCAGCCAAGATATCCCCTCCGGGACAGGGCCAGATACGCAGTATTTT.

The chain combines TRBV2 with TRBJ2-5; D is perhaps TRBD2 (6 bases). With 5 bases removed from V and 1 base from J, the gap between germline ends came to 8 bases. This CDR3 is 13 amino acids long. Germline V gene data show CDR1 as SNHLY and CDR2 as FYNNEI. The CDR3, as DNA: TGTGCCAGCAGTAAGGAGGGCCAAGAGACCCAGTACTTC. Translating gives CASSKEGQETQYF.